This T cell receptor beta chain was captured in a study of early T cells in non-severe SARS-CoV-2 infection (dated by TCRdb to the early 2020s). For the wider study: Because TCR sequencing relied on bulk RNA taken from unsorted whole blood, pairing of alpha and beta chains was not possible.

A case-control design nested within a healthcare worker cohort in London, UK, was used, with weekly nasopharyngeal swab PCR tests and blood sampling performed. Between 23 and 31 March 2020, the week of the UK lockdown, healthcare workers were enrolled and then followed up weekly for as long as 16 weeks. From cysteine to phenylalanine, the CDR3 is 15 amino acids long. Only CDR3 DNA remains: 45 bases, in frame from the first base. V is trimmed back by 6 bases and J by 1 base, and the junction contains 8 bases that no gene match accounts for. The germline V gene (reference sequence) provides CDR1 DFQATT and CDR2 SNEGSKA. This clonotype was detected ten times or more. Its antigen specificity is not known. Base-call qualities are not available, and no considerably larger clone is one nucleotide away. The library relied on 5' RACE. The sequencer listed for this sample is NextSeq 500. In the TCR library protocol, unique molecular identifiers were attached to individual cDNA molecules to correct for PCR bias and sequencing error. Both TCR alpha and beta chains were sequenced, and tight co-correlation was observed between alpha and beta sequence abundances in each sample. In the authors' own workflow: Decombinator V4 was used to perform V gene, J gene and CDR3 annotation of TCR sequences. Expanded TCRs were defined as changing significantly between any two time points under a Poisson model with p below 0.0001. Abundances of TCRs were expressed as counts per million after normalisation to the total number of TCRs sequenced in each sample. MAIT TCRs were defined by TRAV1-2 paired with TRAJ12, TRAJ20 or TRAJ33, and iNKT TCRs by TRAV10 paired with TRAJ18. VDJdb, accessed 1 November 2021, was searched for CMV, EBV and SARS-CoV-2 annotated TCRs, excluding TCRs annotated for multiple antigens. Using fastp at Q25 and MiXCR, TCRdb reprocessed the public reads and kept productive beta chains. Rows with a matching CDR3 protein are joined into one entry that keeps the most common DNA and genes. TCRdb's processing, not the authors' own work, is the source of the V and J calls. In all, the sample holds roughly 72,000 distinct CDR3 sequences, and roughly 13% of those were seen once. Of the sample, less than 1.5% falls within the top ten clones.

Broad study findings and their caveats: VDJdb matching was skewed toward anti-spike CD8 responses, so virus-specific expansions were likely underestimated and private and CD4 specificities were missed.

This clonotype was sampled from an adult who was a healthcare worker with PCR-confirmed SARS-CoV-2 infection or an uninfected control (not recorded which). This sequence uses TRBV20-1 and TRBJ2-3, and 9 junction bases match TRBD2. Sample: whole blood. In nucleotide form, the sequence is TGCAGTGCCCTCAATAGCGGGGGACGCACAGATACGCAGTATTTT. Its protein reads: CSALNSGGRTDTQYF.